This T cell receptor (beta chain) was profiled in a study of CD8 T cells in Susac syndrome. Study-wide findings and caveats: The TCR sequencing and HLA analysis in the study involved a relatively small number of individuals, as the study acknowledged.

With 0 bases clipped from V and 5 bases from J, the junction kept 8 bases outside the gene matches. The CDR3 consists of 15 residues. Looked up from germline, CDR1 is DFQATT and CDR2 is SNEGSKA (reference sequence). Sequencing targeted TCR beta in blood CD8+ and CD4+ T cells. Negative isolation was used for CD8+ and CD4+ T cells, and FACS enrichment was applied to TEMRA cells. This clonotype was counted a single time. Its specificity is unknown. Random hexamers primed reverse transcription of about 0.5 to 1 ug RNA. The immunoSEQ assay covered 54 Vbeta and 13 Jbeta segments for CDR3. From the immunoSEQ multiplex PCR reads, TCRdb called clonotypes with MiXCR, one entry per CDR3 protein. The repertoire holds about 160,000 distinct CDR3 sequences, with just over 90% as singletons.

The specimen sequenced was CD4+ T cells from PBMCs. This receptor was obtained from a human donor in good health. The chain joins TRBV20-1 to TRBJ2-7; TRBD2 matches 9 bases. CDR3 in DNA: TGCAGTGCTAGAGATCAGGGGCGGGGGGGCGACGAGCAGTACTTC. It specifies CSARDQGRGGDEQYF.